This is a list of T cell receptor beta chains from one sample in a study of T cells of healthy individuals. One entry per CDR3 protein results from TCRdb running MiXCR on the 5' RACE reads. The sample includes approximately 52,000 distinct CDR3 sequences, about 15% of them seen just once. Source of these receptors: a human donor in good health. Each CDR3 is given with its conserved first and last residue. D genes are given only for firm matches. Expanded clones get a size class; other rows say once, few or many, or leave the size out.

>TRBV6-5|many|TRBJ1-1|TRBD1
TGTGCCAGCAGTCGGGACAGCTTAAACACTGAAGCTTTCTTT
CASSRDSLNTEAFF
>TRBV4-1|many|TRBJ2-7|NA
TGCGCCAGCAGCCAATATCAGGCCAGGCCTCCTATCGAGCAGTACTTC
CASSQYQARPPIEQYF
>TRBV13|NA|TRBJ2-3|NA
TGTGCCAGCAGCAAAGGGGGGTCTAGCACAGATACGCAGTATTTT
CASSKGGSSTDTQYF
>TRBV3-1|NA|TRBJ1-5|TRBD1
TGTGCCAGCAGCCCTGGGACAGGGAGTCAGCCCCAGCATTTT
CASSPGTGSQPQHF
>TRBV30|many|TRBJ2-1|NA
TGTGCCTGGAGTGTACGAGGCGGGGGCCTCCACAATGAGCAGTTCTTC
CAWSVRGGGLHNEQFF
>TRBV7-2|NA|TRBJ2-7|TRBD1
TGTGCCAGCAGCTTCGATGCCGGACAGGCCTACGAGCAGTACTTC
CASSFDAGQAYEQYF
>TRBV29-1|many|TRBJ1-1|NA
TGCAGCGTTGACCCGGGACACTTGAACACTGAAGCTTTCTTT
CSVDPGHLNTEAFF
>TRBV6-2/TRBV6-3|many|TRBJ1-1|NA
TGTGCCAGCAGTCGTGGGGCCACTGAAGCTTTCTTT
CASSRGATEAFF
>TRBV11-1|NA|TRBJ2-1|NA
TGTGCCAGCAGTTTACAGGGCTATGAGCAGTTCTTC
CASSLQGYEQFF
>TRBV4-3|many|TRBJ2-5|TRBD2
TGCGCCAGCAGTGCAAGCGGGGGAAAGGAGACCCAGTACTTC
CASSASGGKETQYF
>TRBV28|few|TRBJ2-1|NA
TGTGCCAGCAGTTTGCGAGCATTAACCTACAATGAGCAGTTCTTC
CASSLRALTYNEQFF
>TRBV7-2|many|TRBJ2-7|NA
TGTGCCAGCAGCCCTGACGACTACGAGCAGTACTTC
CASSPDDYEQYF
>TRBV7-8|NA|TRBJ2-6|NA
TGTGCCAGCAGCTTATCGGTGGGTGGGGCCAACGTCCTGACTTTC
CASSLSVGGANVLTF
>TRBV5-1|many|TRBJ1-1|NA
TGCGCCAGCAGCCCGACGACAGGGAACACTGAAGCTTTCTTT
CASSPTTGNTEAFF
>TRBV29-1|many|TRBJ2-7|NA
TGCAGCGTTGAGTACTCCTACGAGCAGTACTTC
CSVEYSYEQYF
>TRBV25-1|many|TRBJ2-2|TRBD2
TGTGCCAGCAGTTCCCCACTAGCGGGAAGGGGACCCGGGGAGCTGTTTTTT
CASSSPLAGRGPGELFF
>TRBV6-2/TRBV6-3|many|TRBJ2-2|NA
TGTGCCAGCAGCTATAACGTCCGCTTACAGGGTACCCTCACCGGGGAGCTGTTTTTT
CASSYNVRLQGTLTGELFF
>TRBV12-3/TRBV12-4|many|TRBJ2-7|NA
TGTGCCAGCCGGGACGGACTTTACGAGCAGTACTTC
CASRDGLYEQYF
>TRBV6-5|NA|TRBJ1-2|TRBD1
TGTGCCAGCAGTGGGGACAGGAAGAACTATGGCTACACCTTC
CASSGDRKNYGYTF
>TRBV20-1|NA|TRBJ2-3|TRBD2
TGCAGTGCTCGGCCCGGACTAGCGGGAGGGGGGAGAGAAGATACGCAGTATTTT
CSARPGLAGGGREDTQYF
>TRBV12-3/TRBV12-4|NA|TRBJ1-6|TRBD1
TGTGCCAGCAGTGGGACAGGGGATTGGAATTCACCCCTCCACTTT
CASSGTGDWNSPLHF
>TRBV6-2/TRBV6-3|few|TRBJ2-5|NA
TGTGCCAGCAGTTACGACGGTACGGGATCTACCCCGACAGAGACCCAGTACTTC
CASSYDGTGSTPTETQYF
>TRBV27|many|TRBJ2-7|NA
TGTGCCAGCAGTTTAATCGGAACCTCTGACTCCTACGAGCAGTACTTC
CASSLIGTSDSYEQYF
>TRBV20-1|NA|TRBJ2-7|NA
TGCAGTGCTAGTGTAGGCAGCGTCTCCGAGCAGTACTTC
CSASVGSVSEQYF
>TRBV30|NA|TRBJ1-2|NA
TGTGCCTGGAGTGCGTTGCGACATGGCTACACCTTC
CAWSALRHGYTF
>TRBV20-1|many|TRBJ2-1|TRBD2
TGCAGTGCTAGATTACTAGCGGGACACCCCTACAATGAGCAGTTCTTC
CSARLLAGHPYNEQFF
>TRBV4-3|NA|TRBJ2-7|NA
TGCGCCAGCAGCCAAGATCAAGGGACGGAGCAGTACTTC
CASSQDQGTEQYF
>TRBV2|few|TRBJ1-1|NA
TGTGCCAGCAGGGCCCGAAGTTTGGGGCCAGACACTGAAGCTTTCTTT
CASRARSLGPDTEAFF
>TRBV20-1|many|TRBJ1-2|NA
TGCAGTGCTAGGACGGGCTTGCATGGCTACACCTTC
CSARTGLHGYTF
>TRBV19|NA|TRBJ1-2|TRBD1
TGTGCCAGTAGTATTCAGGGGGAAGCTAACTATGGCTACACCTTC
CASSIQGEANYGYTF
>TRBV11-3|many|TRBJ2-1|TRBD2
TGTGCCAGCAGCACTCGGACTAGCGGGGTCAATGAGCAGTTCTTC
CASSTRTSGVNEQFF
>TRBV2|few|TRBJ2-2|NA
TGTGCCAGCAGTGAACGGGGGACTTTAGGAAACACCGGGGAGCTGTTTTTT
CASSERGTLGNTGELFF
>TRBV6-2/TRBV6-3|many|TRBJ1-5|NA
TGTGCCAGCAGTTCCCTCGGTGAGCAGCCCCAGCATTTT
CASSSLGEQPQHF
>TRBV7-2|few|TRBJ2-3|NA
TGTGCCAGCAGCTTAATTAGAGGCACAGATACGCAGTATTTT
CASSLIRGTDTQYF
>TRBV20-1|NA|TRBJ2-1|NA
TGCAGTGCTAGAGATTGGGGGTACAATGAGCAGTTCTTC
CSARDWGYNEQFF